The 21 T cell receptor beta chains given below trace back to one sample, sequenced in a study of PD-1 blockade in classical Hodgkin lymphoma. Method: immunoSEQ multiplex PCR; TCRdb's copy keeps in-frame clones and lacks some. The sample records about 86,000 clones, 89% being singletons. No patient escaped relapse after autologous stem cell transplantation, and brentuximab vedotin exposure varied. This sample comprised peripheral blood mononuclear cells (PBMCs), obtained before the second cycle of nivolumab. All receptors derive from a human donor with classical Hodgkin lymphoma.

V gene TRBV5-6 combines with J gene TRBJ2-1, with 11 positions matching TRBD1. CDR3 length: 15 residues. Germline values: CDR1 SGHDT, CDR2 YYEEEE. V lost 3 bases and J lost 7; bases outside the gene matches: 6. The CDR3 reads CASSSSDRGPNEQFF. CDR3 in DNA: TGTGCCAGCAGCTCCTCGGACAGGGGGCCAAATGAGCAGTTCTTC.

The V and J genes are TRBV6-8 and TRBJ2-7; 11 nucleotides line up with TRBD2. Germline V gene sequence: CDR1 MNHGY, CDR2 SAAAGT. The CDR3 runs to 17 residues. V shed 6 bases and J 2 bases; nucleotides not matched to a gene: 12. The CDR3 is CASRDRLAGLRPYEQYF. CDR3 coding DNA: TGTGCCAGCAGGGATCGACTAGCGGGACTTAGGCCCTACGAGCAGTACTTC.

This clone was seen only once. This CDR3 is also generated by other DNA sequences in the sample. CDR3 residues: CSVRTGDGYTF. CDR3 DNA sequence: TGCAGCGTCAGGACAGGCGATGGCTACACCTTC. The V and J genes are TRBV29-1 and TRBJ1-2; TRBD1 aligns across 7 bases. Germline CDR1 reads SQVTM; CDR2 reads ANQGSEA. V shed 6 bases, J shed 6 bases, and the junction held 4 bases outside the gene matches. The CDR3 is 11 amino acids. Full variable domain (remainder filled in from reference TRBV29-1 and TRBJ1-2): SAVISQKPSRDICQRGTSLTIQCQVDSQVTMMFWYRQQPGQSLTLIATANQGSEATYESGFVIDKFPISRPNLTFSTLTVSNMSPEDSSIYLCSVRTGDGYTFGSGTRLTVV.

The CDR3 here is CATQGAYEQYF. CDR3 nucleotide sequence: TGTGCCACACAGGGGGCCTACGAGCAGTACTTC. The V gene is TRBV10-3, the J gene TRBJ2-7, with 8 bases that match TRBD1. The length of the CDR3 is 11 residues. Germline CDR1 reads ENHRY; CDR2 reads SYGVKD. The junction had 1 base not matched to a gene; V was cut back by 10 bases and J by 2 bases.

This CDR3 is CASSLRGGTTNYGYTF. DNA of the CDR3: TGTGCCAGCAGCCTTCGGGGGGGGACAACTAACTATGGCTACACCTTC. The chain combines TRBV7-2 with TRBJ1-2, with D maybe TRBD1 (6 bases). Germline V gene data show CDR1 as SGHTA and CDR2 as FQGNSA. V lost 5 bases to trimming and J lost 0 bases, with 16 bases between them. The CDR3 is 16 residues long. Together with reference TRBV7-2 and TRBJ1-2, the CDR3 gives the full variable domain: GAGVSQSPSNKVTEKGKDVELRCDPISGHTALYWYRQSLGQGLEFLIYFQGNSAPDKSGLPSDRFSAERTGGSVSTLTIQRTQQEDSAVYLCASSLRGGTTNYGYTFGSGTRLTVV.

This clone was observed a few times. The V call is TRBV6-5, the J call TRBJ2-5, with D perhaps TRBD2 (5 bases). Deletions cut 2 bases from V and 5 bases from J, with 15 bases between. The CDR3 has 15 amino acids. Germline lookup yields CDR1 MNHEY and CDR2 SVGAGI. CDR3 region: CASSYEGRLGETQYF. For the CDR3, the DNA is TGTGCCAGCAGTTACGAGGGCCGCCTGGGGGAGACCCAGTACTTC.

This clone was counted at least ten times. The J gene is TRBJ1-5, the V gene TRBV5-1; D gene uncertain. Germline V gives CDR1 SGHRS, CDR2 YFSETQ. Trimming pared 2 bases from V and 5 bases from J, leaving 14 bases between. The CDR3 length is 15 residues. The CDR3 DNA sequence: TGCGCCAGCAGCTTATCTGCCGGATCCGATCAGCCCCAGCATTTT. It translates to CASSLSAGSDQPQHF.

In its sample, this clone was seen a few times. This chain connects TRBV6-6 to TRBJ2-1; 7 bases match TRBD2. CDR1 and CDR2 from the germline V gene are MNHNY and SVGAGI (reference sequence). CDR3 size: 14 residues. V was pared by 4 bases and J by 9 bases, with 9 bases of the junction left unmatched. The CDR3 loop reads CASSSLRGEVEQFF. DNA of the CDR3: TGTGCCAGCAGTTCGTTACGGGGGGAGGTTGAGCAGTTCTTC.

The genes are TRBV5-4 and TRBJ2-5; no firm D call. CDR1 and CDR2 (germline): SGHNT, YYREEE (reference sequence). The CDR3 length is 15 residues. V was clipped by 0 bases and J by 0 bases, with 9 bases between them. In DNA form, the CDR3 reads TGTGCCAGCAGCTTGGGTATTACAGACCAAGAGACCCAGTACTTC. Translating it yields CASSLGITDQETQYF.

This clone has only one observation. The gene calls are TRBV7-2 and TRBJ1-3, with D possibly TRBD1 on 5 matching bases. Trimming took off 8 bases at V and 8 bases at J, with 16 bases between the two ends. In germline, CDR1 is SGHTA, CDR2 FQGNSA. The CDR3 loop spans 13 amino acids. This chain's CDR3 is CASRWDQRDTIYF. The CDR3 nucleotides read TGTGCCAGCCGCTGGGACCAGCGCGACACCATATATTTT.

This clone appeared once. This rearrangement joins TRBV4-1 to TRBJ2-2, with 15 bases identical to TRBD2. V lost 4 bases, J lost 6 bases, and 6 bases stayed unmatched. CDR3 length: 17 residues. The germline V gene has CDR1 MGHRA and CDR2 YSYEKL. The CDR3 sequence: CASSLRGLAGGAGELFF. The CDR3 coding sequence is TGCGCCAGCAGCCTTAGAGGACTAGCGGGAGGGGCCGGGGAGCTGTTTTTT.

The V and J genes are TRBV6-5 and TRBJ2-1, with D possibly being TRBD1 (5 bases). This CDR3 has 13 residues. The V and J ends lost 6 bases and 13 bases respectively, with 19 bases between them. Germline CDR1 is MNHEY and CDR2 is SVGAGI. CDR3 amino acids: CASRAWGAVSQFF. CDR3 nucleotides: TGTGCCAGCAGGGCCTGGGGCGCGGTGAGTCAGTTCTTC.

This clone was observed once. The CDR3 nucleotides read TGTGCCAGCAGCTTGCTAGCGGCAGGACCCTACGAGCAGTACTTC. Encoded protein: CASSLLAAGPYEQYF. The V gene is TRBV5-6, the J gene TRBJ2-7; 7 nucleotides line up with TRBD2. V lost 1 base, J lost 2 bases, and 6 bases stayed unmatched. This CDR3 contains 15 residues. Germline CDR1 is SGHDT and CDR2 is YYEEEE.

V gene TRBV5-6 combines with J gene TRBJ2-7; 11 nucleotides line up with TRBD1. Per the germline V gene, CDR1 is SGHDT and CDR2 is YYEEEE. This CDR3 comprises 15 residues. Trimming removed 5 bases from V and 5 bases from J; junction bases left unmatched: 9. CDR3 sequence: CASSSDRGHPDEQYF. For the CDR3, the DNA is TGTGCCAGCAGTTCGGACAGGGGGCACCCTGACGAGCAGTACTTC.

The chain couples TRBV2 to TRBJ1-6; 9 nucleotides match TRBD1. J lost 5 bases, V lost 5 bases, and 4 bases had no gene match. Germline CDR1 and CDR2: SNHLY and FYNNEI. CDR3 size: 15 residues. As DNA, the CDR3 is TGTGCCAGCAGTATACAGGGGGCGGATAATTCACCCCTCCACTTT. It specifies CASSIQGADNSPLHF.

The rearrangement joins TRBV27 to TRBJ2-1; the match to TRBD2 covers 9 bases. The J segment lost 8 bases and the V segment lost 3 bases, leaving 8 bases of the junction unmatched. Germline V CDR1 and CDR2: MNHEY, SMNVEV (reference sequence). The CDR3 is 15 amino acids. As DNA, the CDR3 is TGTGCCAGCAGTTTTTTGTTAGCGGGAGTTGATGAGCAGTTCTTC. Its translation is CASSFLLAGVDEQFF.

The rearrangement uses TRBV5-6 and TRBJ1-1; no firm D call. The CDR3 runs 12 residues. Trimming stripped 0 bases from V and 9 bases from J, with 9 bases between. Per germline, CDR1 SGHDT and CDR2 YYEEEE. The CDR3 region has the DNA TGTGCCAGCAGCTTGGCTAGAACCAAAGCTTTCTTT. It codes for CASSLARTKAFF.

The rearrangement joins TRBV5-1 to TRBJ2-2; D is undetermined. From germline, CDR1 is SGHRS and CDR2 YFSETQ. This CDR3 has 18 residues. V was shortened by 4 bases and J by 1 base, with 20 bases between the two germline ends. In DNA, the CDR3 is TGCGCCAGCAGCCCACCCACCGAGCTCGGCAAGAACACCGGGGAGCTGTTTTTT. Amino acid sequence: CASSPPTELGKNTGELFF. The complete variable domain, with remaining parts taken from reference TRBV5-1 and TRBJ2-2, reads KAGVTQTPRYLIKTRGQQVTLSCSPISGHRSVSWYQQTPGQGLQFLFEYFSETQRNKGNFPGRFSGRQFSNSRSEMNVSTLELGDSALYLCASSPPTELGKNTGELFFGEGSRLTVL.

The rearrangement joins TRBV18 to TRBJ2-5; 7 nucleotides match TRBD1. The CDR3 is 15 residues long. The J segment lost 5 bases and the V segment lost 4 bases, leaving 10 bases of the junction unmatched. Germline V lookup: CDR1 KGHSH, CDR2 LQKENI. CDR3 loop: CASSLQYRGEETQYF. CDR3 DNA sequence: TGTGCCAGCTCACTACAGTACAGGGGCGAGGAGACCCAGTACTTC.

The V and J genes are TRBV5-6 and TRBJ2-6; TRBD1 agrees at 8 bases. J was trimmed by 2 bases and V by 4 bases; bases with no gene match: 5. This CDR3 spans 16 amino acids. Germline-derived CDR1 and CDR2 are SGHDT and YYEEEE. CDR3 protein: CASSRPGGAGANVLTF. DNA for the CDR3: TGTGCCAGCAGCCGACCAGGGGGCGCTGGGGCCAACGTCCTGACTTTC.

In its sample, this clone was seen once. The V gene is TRBV19, the J gene TRBJ2-1, with 12 bases that match TRBD2. The CDR3 sequence is 15 residues long. With 6 bases clipped from V and 6 bases from J, the junction kept 6 bases outside the gene matches. Germline V lookup: CDR1 LNHDA, CDR2 SQIVND (reference sequence). The CDR3 nucleotides are TGTGCCAGTAGGGAACTAGCGGGAGGAGTCAATGAGCAGTTCTTC. Its translation is CASRELAGGVNEQFF.